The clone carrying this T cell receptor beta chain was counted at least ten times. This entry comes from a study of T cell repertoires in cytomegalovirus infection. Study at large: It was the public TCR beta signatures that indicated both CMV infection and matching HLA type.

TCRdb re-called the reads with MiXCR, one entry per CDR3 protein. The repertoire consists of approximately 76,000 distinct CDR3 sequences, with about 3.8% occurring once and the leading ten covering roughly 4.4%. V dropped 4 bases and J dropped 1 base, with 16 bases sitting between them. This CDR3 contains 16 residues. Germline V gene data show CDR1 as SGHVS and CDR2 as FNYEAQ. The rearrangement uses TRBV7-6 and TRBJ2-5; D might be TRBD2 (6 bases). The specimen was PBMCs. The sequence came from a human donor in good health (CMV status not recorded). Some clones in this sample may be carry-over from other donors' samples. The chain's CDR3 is CASSSTGLPFQETQYF. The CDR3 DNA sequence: TGTGCCAGCAGCTCCACGGGACTCCCTTTCCAAGAGACCCAGTACTTC.